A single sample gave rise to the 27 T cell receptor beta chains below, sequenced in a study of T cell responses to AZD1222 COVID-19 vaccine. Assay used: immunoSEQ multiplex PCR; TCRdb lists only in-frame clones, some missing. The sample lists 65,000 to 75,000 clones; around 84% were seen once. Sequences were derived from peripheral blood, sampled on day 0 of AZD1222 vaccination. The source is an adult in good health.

The CDR3 bases are TGTGCCAGTCTACTAGTCGGCACCGGGGAGCTGTTTTTT. Its translation: CASLLVGTGELFF. The rearrangement links TRBV19 to TRBJ2-2; tentative D call: TRBD2 (5 bases). With 8 bases removed from V and 4 bases from J, the gap between germline ends came to 11 bases. CDR1 is LNHDA, CDR2 SQIVND, per germline (reference sequence). The CDR3 runs to 13 residues.

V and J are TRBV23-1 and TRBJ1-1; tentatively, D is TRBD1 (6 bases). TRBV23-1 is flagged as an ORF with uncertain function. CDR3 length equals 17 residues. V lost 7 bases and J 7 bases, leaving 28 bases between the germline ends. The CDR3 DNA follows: TGCGCCAGCACCCAACTCCAGGGGAATCGTCCCAAGGGTGAAGCTTTCTTT. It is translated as CASTQLQGNRPKGEAFF.

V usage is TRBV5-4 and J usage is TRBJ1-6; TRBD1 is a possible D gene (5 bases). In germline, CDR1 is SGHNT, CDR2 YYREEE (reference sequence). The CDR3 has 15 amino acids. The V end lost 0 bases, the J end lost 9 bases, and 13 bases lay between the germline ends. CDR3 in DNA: TGTGCCAGCAGCTTGGGGCCAGGGTCTCTTTCACCCCTCCACTTT. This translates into CASSLGPGSLSPLHF.

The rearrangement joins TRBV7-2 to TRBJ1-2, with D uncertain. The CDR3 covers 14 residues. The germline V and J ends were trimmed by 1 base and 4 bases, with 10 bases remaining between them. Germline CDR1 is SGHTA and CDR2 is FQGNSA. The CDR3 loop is CASSLGSGIYGYTF. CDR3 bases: TGTGCCAGCAGCTTAGGGTCTGGAATCTATGGCTACACCTTC.

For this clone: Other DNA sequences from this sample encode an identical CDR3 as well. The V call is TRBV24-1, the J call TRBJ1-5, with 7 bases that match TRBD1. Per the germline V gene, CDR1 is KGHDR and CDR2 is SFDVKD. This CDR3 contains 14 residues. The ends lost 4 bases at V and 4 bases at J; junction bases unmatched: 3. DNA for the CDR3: TGTGCCACCAGTGACCAGGGGGGGAATCAGCCCCAGCATTTT. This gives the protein CATSDQGGNQPQHF.

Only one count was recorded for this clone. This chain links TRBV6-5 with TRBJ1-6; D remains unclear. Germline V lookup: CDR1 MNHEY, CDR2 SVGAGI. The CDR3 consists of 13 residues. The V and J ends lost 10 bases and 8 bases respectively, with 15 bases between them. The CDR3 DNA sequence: TGTGCCACTAAGATGTGGGTCGATTCACCCCTCCACTTT. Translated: CATKMWVDSPLHF.

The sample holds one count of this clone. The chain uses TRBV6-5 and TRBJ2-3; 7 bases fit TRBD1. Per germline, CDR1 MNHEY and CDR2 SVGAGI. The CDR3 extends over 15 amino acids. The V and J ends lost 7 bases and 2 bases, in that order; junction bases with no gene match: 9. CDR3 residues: CASKRGTAVTDTQYF. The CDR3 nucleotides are TGTGCCAGCAAAAGAGGGACAGCTGTCACAGATACGCAGTATTTT.

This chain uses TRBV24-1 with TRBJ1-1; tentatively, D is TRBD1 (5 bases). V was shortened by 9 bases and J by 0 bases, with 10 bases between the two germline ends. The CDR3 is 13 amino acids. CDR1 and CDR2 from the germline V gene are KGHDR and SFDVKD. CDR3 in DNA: TGTGCCACCGGGGACGGCTTGAACACTGAAGCTTTCTTT. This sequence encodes CATGDGLNTEAFF.

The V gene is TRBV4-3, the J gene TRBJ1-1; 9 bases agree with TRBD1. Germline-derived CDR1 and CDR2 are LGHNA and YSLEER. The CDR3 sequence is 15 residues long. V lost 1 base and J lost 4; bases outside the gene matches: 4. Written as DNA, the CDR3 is TGCGCCAGCAGCCAAGGGACAGGGGTCGTCACTGAAGCTTTCTTT. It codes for CASSQGTGVVTEAFF.

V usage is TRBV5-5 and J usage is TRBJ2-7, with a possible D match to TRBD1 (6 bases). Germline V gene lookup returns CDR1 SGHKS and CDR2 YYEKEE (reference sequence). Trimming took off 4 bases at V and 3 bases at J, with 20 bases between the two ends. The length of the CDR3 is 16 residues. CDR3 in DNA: TGTGCCAGCAGCCCCCTATATAGGGACACCCACTACGAGCAGTACTTC. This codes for CASSPLYRDTHYEQYF.

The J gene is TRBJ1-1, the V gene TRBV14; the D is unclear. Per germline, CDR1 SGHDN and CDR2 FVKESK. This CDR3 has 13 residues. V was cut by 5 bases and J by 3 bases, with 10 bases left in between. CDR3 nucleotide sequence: TGTGCCAGCAGCTCCAACGGATACACTGAAGCTTTCTTT. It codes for CASSSNGYTEAFF.

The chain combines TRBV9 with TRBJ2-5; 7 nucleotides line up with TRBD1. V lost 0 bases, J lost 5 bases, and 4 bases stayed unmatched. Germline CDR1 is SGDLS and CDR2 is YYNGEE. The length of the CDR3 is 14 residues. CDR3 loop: CASSVGGGRETQYF. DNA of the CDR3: TGTGCCAGCAGCGTAGGAGGGGGCCGGGAGACCCAGTACTTC.

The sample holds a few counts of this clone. The CDR3: CASSVEGGRNNEQFF. CDR3 DNA: TGTGCCAGCAGCGTAGAGGGGGGGCGGAACAATGAGCAGTTCTTC. This chain joins TRBV9 and TRBJ2-1; weak D call: TRBD2 (7 bases). Between the trimmed V and J ends, which lost 0 bases and 5 bases, there was a span of 12 bases. This CDR3 region has 15 residues. Germline V CDR1 and CDR2: SGDLS, YYNGEE.

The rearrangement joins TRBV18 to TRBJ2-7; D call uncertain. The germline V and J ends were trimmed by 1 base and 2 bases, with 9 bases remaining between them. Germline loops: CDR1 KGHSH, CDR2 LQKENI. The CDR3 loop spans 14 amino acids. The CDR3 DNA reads TGTGCCAGCTCACCACGATCGGTCGCCTACGAGCAGTACTTC. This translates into CASSPRSVAYEQYF.

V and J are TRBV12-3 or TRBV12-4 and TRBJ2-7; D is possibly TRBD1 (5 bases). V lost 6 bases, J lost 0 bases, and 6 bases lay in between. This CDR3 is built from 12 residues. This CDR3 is CASRGLSYEQYF. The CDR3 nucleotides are TGTGCCAGCAGGGGGCTCTCCTACGAGCAGTACTTC.

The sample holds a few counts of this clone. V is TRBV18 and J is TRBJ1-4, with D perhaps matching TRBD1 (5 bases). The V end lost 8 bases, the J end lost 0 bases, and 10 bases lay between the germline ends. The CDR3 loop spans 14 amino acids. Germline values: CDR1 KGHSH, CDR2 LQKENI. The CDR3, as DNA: TGTGCCAGCACTGAGGGGACAACTAATGAAAAACTGTTTTTT. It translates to CASTEGTTNEKLFF.

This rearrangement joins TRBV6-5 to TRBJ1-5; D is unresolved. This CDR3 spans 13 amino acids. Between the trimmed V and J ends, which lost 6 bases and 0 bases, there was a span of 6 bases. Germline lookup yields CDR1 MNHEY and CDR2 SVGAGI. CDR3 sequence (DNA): TGTGCCAGCAGCGCGGATAGCAATCAGCCCCAGCATTTT. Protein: CASSADSNQPQHF.

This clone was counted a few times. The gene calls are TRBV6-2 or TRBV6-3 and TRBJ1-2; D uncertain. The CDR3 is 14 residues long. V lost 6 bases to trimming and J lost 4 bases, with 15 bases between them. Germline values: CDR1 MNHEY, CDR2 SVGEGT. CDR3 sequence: CASSPSGDGYGYTF. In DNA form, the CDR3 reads TGTGCCAGCAGCCCCTCGGGAGATGGCTATGGCTACACCTTC.

Here the CDR3 reads CASSKLGERGHMNTGELFF. The CDR3 region has the DNA TGTGCCAGCAGCAAATTGGGGGAAAGGGGACACATGAACACCGGGGAGCTGTTTTTT. The chain employs TRBV21-1 and TRBJ2-2; the table's D call, TRBD1, was not checked against the DNA. TRBV21-1 is a documented pseudogene. The CDR3 extends over 19 amino acids.

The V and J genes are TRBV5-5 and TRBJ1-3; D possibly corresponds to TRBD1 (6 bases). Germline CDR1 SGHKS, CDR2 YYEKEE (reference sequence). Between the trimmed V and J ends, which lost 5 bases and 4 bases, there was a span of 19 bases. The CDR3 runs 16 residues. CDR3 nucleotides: TGTGCCAGCAGGTTCGGGGGCCCCGTAGGAGGAAACACCATATATTTT. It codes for CASRFGGPVGGNTIYF.

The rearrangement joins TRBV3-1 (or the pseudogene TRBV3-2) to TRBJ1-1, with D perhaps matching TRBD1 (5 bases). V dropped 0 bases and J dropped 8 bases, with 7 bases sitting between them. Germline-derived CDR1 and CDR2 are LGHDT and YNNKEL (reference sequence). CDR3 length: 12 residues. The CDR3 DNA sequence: TGTGCCAGCAGCCAAGAGGGGACGGAAGCTTTCTTT. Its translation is CASSQEGTEAFF.

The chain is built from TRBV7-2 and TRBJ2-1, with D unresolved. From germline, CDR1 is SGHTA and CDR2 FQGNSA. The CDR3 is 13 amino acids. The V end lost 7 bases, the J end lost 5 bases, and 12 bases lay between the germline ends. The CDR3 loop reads CASIPAPNNEQFF. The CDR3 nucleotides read TGTGCCAGCATCCCAGCGCCTAACAATGAGCAGTTCTTC. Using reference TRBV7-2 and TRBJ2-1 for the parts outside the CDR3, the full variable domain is GAGVSQSPSNKVTEKGKDVELRCDPISGHTALYWYRQSLGQGLEFLIYFQGNSAPDKSGLPSDRFSAERTGGSVSTLTIQRTQQEDSAVYLCASIPAPNNEQFFGPGTRLTVL.

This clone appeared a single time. This CDR3 is CATSRDGLHGAYEQYF. The CDR3 DNA follows: TGTGCCACCAGCAGAGATGGACTCCATGGGGCATACGAGCAGTACTTC. This chain joins TRBV15 and TRBJ2-7; D is perhaps TRBD1 or TRBD2 (5 bases each). This CDR3 region has 16 residues. V gave up 0 bases and J gave up 4 bases, with 16 bases separating them. Germline V gene data show CDR1 as LNHNV and CDR2 as YYDKDF (reference sequence).

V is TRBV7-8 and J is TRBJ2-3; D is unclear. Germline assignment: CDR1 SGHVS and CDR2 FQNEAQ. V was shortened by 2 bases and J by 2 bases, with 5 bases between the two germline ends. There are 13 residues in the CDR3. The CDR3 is CASSLTNTDTQYF. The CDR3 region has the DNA TGTGCCAGCAGCTTAACCAACACAGATACGCAGTATTTT.

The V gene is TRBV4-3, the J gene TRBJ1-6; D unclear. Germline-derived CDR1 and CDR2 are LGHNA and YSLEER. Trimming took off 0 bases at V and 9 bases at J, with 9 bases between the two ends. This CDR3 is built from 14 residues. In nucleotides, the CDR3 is TGCGCCAGCAGCCAAGATCAGGAAAGTTCACCCCTCCACTTT. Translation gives CASSQDQESSPLHF.

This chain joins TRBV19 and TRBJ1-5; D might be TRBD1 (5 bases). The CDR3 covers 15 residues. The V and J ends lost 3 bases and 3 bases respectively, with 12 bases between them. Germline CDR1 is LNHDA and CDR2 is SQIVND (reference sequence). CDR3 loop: CASSIGQWANQPQHF. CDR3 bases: TGTGCCAGTAGTATTGGACAATGGGCCAATCAGCCCCAGCATTTT. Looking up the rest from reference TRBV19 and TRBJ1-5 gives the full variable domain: DGGITQSPKYLFRKEGQNVTLSCEQNLNHDAMYWYRQDPGQGLRLIYYSQIVNDFQKGDIAEGYSVSREKKESFPLTVTSAQKNPTAFYLCASSIGQWANQPQHFGDGTRLSIL.

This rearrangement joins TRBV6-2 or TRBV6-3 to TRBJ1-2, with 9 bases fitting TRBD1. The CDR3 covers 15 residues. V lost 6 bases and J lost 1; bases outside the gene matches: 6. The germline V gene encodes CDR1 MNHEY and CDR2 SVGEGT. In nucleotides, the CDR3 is TGTGCCAGCAGCCATACAGGGGGCGGTAACTATGGCTACACCTTC. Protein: CASSHTGGGNYGYTF.